Detailed here is one T cell receptor (beta chain). The clone's antigen remains unknown. Qualities for individual bases were not recorded, and no much larger clone is one base off. The library was generated by the immunoSEQ multiplex PCR assay. TCRdb limited this immuneACCESS table to in-frame rearrangements with V and J called. A share of clones is missing; checked studies link under half to unresolved V genes, and the rest is unexplained. The sample includes 57,000 or so clones, with roughly 88% observed a single time. Of the sample, approximately 1.8% falls within the top ten clones. This entry comes from a study of T cell changes during pregnancy in multiple sclerosis (dated by TCRdb to between 2018 and 2021). For context, the study as a whole: The study looked at changes in the T cell repertoire across pregnancy in women with multiple sclerosis.

This sequence was found in a female donor with multiple sclerosis, enrolled in a pregnancy study. The material was peripheral blood, obtained in the first trimester of pregnancy.

The CDR3: CASSQDGTRGSGYTF. The DNA reads as follows: TGTGCCAGCAGCCAAGATGGGACAAGGGGGTCTGGCTACACCTTC. The sequence is built from TRBV4-2 and TRBJ1-2; the best D guess is TRBD1, with 6 bases matching. From the germline V gene, CDR1 is LGHNA and CDR2 is YNFKEQ. Between the V and J ends, shortened by 0 bases and 7 bases respectively, the junction contains 15 bases. CDR3 length: 15 amino acids, cysteine to phenylalanine. The retained sequence is limited to the CDR3, 45 bases, with the frame set at the first base.